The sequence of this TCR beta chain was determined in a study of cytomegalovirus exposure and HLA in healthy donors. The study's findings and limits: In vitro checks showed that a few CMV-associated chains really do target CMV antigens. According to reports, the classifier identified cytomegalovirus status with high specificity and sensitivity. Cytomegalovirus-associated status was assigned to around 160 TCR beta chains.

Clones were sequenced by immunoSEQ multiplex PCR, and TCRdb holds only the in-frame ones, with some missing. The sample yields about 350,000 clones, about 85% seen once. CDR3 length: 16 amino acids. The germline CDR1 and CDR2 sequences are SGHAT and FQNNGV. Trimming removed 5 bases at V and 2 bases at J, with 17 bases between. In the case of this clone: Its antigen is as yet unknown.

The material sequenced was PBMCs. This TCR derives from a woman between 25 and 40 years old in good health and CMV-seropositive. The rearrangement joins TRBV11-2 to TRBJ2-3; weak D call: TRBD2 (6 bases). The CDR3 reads CASSGVASGDTDTQYF. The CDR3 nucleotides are TGTGCCAGCAGCGGAGTTGCTTCGGGGGACACAGATACGCAGTATTTT.